These T cell receptor beta chains were read from a single sample in a study of blood T cells in healthy people across ages. TCRdb passed the 5' RACE reads through MiXCR, listing each CDR3 protein once. The repertoire consists of approximately 360,000 distinct CDR3 sequences, with about 55% occurring once and the leading ten covering 50% to 65%. Sequenced: blood. The receptors stem from a man between 60 and 70 years old in good health. CDR3s include the opening cysteine and the closing phenylalanine or tryptophan. D genes are given only for firm matches. Expanded clones get a size class; other rows say once, few or many, or leave the size out.

cdr3_aa: CASSEAAGTQETQYF; cdr3_nt: TGTGCCAGCAGTGAAGCGGCAGGGACCCAAGAGACCCAGTACTTC; v_call: TRBV6-1; clone_size: .; j_call: TRBJ2-5; d_call: .
cdr3_aa: CASSLQGAGYGYTF; cdr3_nt: TGTGCCAGCAGCCTACAGGGGGCGGGCTATGGCTACACCTTC; v_call: TRBV7-2; clone_size: many; j_call: TRBJ1-2; d_call: TRBD1
cdr3_aa: CASSQGGRDIQETQFF; cdr3_nt: TGTGCCAGCAGCCAAGGAGGCCGGGACATCCAAGAGACCCAGTTCTTC; v_call: TRBV4-2; clone_size: .; j_call: TRBJ2-1; d_call: .
cdr3_aa: CASSPRDSLAKNIQYF; cdr3_nt: TGCGCCAGCAGCCCCCGGGACTCTCTAGCCAAAAACATTCAGTACTTC; v_call: TRBV4-3; clone_size: .; j_call: TRBJ2-4; d_call: .
cdr3_aa: CASCLAGGNPTDTQYF; cdr3_nt: TGCGCCAGCTGCCTAGCGGGGGGCAATCCCACAGATACGCAGTATTTT; v_call: TRBV5-1; clone_size: .; j_call: TRBJ2-3; d_call: TRBD2
cdr3_aa: CSARDDSFYGYTF; cdr3_nt: TGCAGTGCTAGAGACGACAGCTTCTATGGCTACACCTTC; v_call: TRBV20-1; clone_size: .; j_call: TRBJ1-2; d_call: .
cdr3_aa: CSVRVTTNTGELFF; cdr3_nt: TGCAGCGTCCGAGTTACTACGAACACCGGGGAGCTGTTTTTT; v_call: TRBV29-1; clone_size: .; j_call: TRBJ2-2; d_call: .
cdr3_aa: CASSSSESGSIQYF; cdr3_nt: TGTGCCAGCAGCTCCTCGGAAAGCGGTAGCATTCAGTACTTC; v_call: TRBV7-2; clone_size: once; j_call: TRBJ2-4; d_call: .
cdr3_aa: CASSVSGSNEQFF; cdr3_nt: TGTGCCAGCAGCGTCTCCGGGTCTAATGAGCAGTTCTTC; v_call: TRBV9; clone_size: .; j_call: TRBJ2-1; d_call: .
cdr3_aa: CASSLRQTNEKLFF; cdr3_nt: TGTGCCAGCAGCTTAAGACAGACTAATGAAAAACTGTTTTTT; v_call: TRBV13; clone_size: few; j_call: TRBJ1-4; d_call: .
cdr3_aa: CATSDRTGGLLNEQFF; cdr3_nt: TGTGCCACCAGTGATAGGACAGGGGGCTTGCTCAATGAGCAGTTCTTC; v_call: TRBV24-1; clone_size: .; j_call: TRBJ2-1; d_call: TRBD1
cdr3_aa: CAARLQGAFGYTF; cdr3_nt: TGTGCTGCAAGGCTCCAGGGGGCTTTTGGCTACACCTTC; v_call: TRBV12-3/TRBV12-4; clone_size: many; j_call: TRBJ1-2; d_call: TRBD1
cdr3_aa: CASSLALRDSLAFF; cdr3_nt: TGTGCCAGCAGCTTAGCCCTCCGGGACAGCCTAGCTTTCTTT; v_call: TRBV7-2; clone_size: many; j_call: TRBJ1-1; d_call: TRBD1
cdr3_aa: CASSPNVGEQYF; cdr3_nt: TGTGCCAGCAGCCCAAATGTCGGGGAGCAGTACTTC; v_call: TRBV3-1; clone_size: once; j_call: TRBJ2-7; d_call: .
cdr3_aa: CASSYSQGGYEQYF; cdr3_nt: TGTGCCAGCAGTTACTCACAGGGCGGCTACGAGCAGTACTTC; v_call: TRBV6-5; clone_size: .; j_call: TRBJ2-7; d_call: .
cdr3_aa: CASSFPDSSPGANVLTF; cdr3_nt: TGTGCCAGCAGCTTTCCGGACAGTTCACCTGGGGCCAACGTCCTGACTTTC; v_call: TRBV5-4; clone_size: .; j_call: TRBJ2-6; d_call: .
cdr3_aa: CASSYPGQGIYEQYF; cdr3_nt: TGTGCCAGCAGCTATCCGGGACAGGGAATCTACGAGCAGTACTTC; v_call: TRBV27; clone_size: .; j_call: TRBJ2-7; d_call: TRBD1
cdr3_aa: CASSPGRWAYEQYF; cdr3_nt: TGTGCCAGTTCCCCGGGACGATGGGCCTACGAGCAGTACTTC; v_call: TRBV28; clone_size: .; j_call: TRBJ2-7; d_call: .
cdr3_aa: CASSPSTGGTDTQYF; cdr3_nt: TGTGCCAGCTCACCGAGCACGGGGGGCACAGATACGCAGTATTTT; v_call: TRBV18; clone_size: .; j_call: TRBJ2-3; d_call: .
cdr3_aa: CASSQRSLRSNEQFF; cdr3_nt: TGTGCCAGCAGCCAGCGAAGCCTTAGGAGCAATGAGCAGTTCTTC; v_call: TRBV3-1; clone_size: .; j_call: TRBJ2-1; d_call: .
cdr3_aa: CASSRDSTSTDTQYF; cdr3_nt: TGTGCCAGCAGCCGGGACAGCACTAGCACAGATACGCAGTATTTT; v_call: TRBV7-2; clone_size: .; j_call: TRBJ2-3; d_call: TRBD1
cdr3_aa: CASSFGTSGGDVQYF; cdr3_nt: TGTGCCAGCAGCTTCGGGACTAGCGGGGGGGACGTTCAGTACTTC; v_call: TRBV7-9; clone_size: .; j_call: TRBJ2-4; d_call: TRBD2